The clone carrying this T cell receptor beta chain was counted only a few times. This sample is drawn from a study of T cell repertoires in cytomegalovirus infection. Each CDR3 protein gets one entry after TCRdb re-called the reads with MiXCR. The table includes hundreds of thousands of distinct CDR3 sequences, about 40% detected once. Germline values: CDR1 SNHLY, CDR2 FYNNEI. V shed 7 bases, J shed 6 bases, and the junction held 9 bases outside the gene matches. The CDR3 consists of 15 residues. Sequenced material: PBMCs. The source is a human donor in good health (CMV status not recorded). Some clones in this sample may be carry-over from other donors' samples. The chain couples TRBV2 to TRBJ1-5, with 10 bases lining up with TRBD1. CDR3 amino acids: CASKGRTGGGQPQHF. CDR3 coding DNA: TGTGCCAGCAAGGGGAGGACAGGGGGAGGTCAGCCCCAGCATTTT. Full variable domain (rest looked up from reference TRBV2 and TRBJ1-5): EPEVTQTPSHQVTQMGQEVILRCVPISNHLYFYWYRQILGQKVEFLVSFYNNEISEKSEIFDDQFSVERPDGSNFTLKIRSTKLEDSAMYFCASKGRTGGGQPQHFGDGTRLSIL.